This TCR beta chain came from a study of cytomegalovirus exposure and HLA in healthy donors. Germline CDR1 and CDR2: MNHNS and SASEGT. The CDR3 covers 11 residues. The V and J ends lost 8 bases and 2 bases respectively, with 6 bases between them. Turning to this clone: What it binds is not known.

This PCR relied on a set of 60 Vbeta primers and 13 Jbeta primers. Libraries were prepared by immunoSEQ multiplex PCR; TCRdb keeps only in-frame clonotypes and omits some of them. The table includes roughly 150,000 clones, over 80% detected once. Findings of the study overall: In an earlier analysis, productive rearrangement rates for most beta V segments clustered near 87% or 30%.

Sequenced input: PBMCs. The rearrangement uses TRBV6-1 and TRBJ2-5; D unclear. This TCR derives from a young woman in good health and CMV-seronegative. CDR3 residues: CASPSQETQYF. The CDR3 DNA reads TGTGCCAGCCCTAGTCAAGAGACCCAGTACTTC.